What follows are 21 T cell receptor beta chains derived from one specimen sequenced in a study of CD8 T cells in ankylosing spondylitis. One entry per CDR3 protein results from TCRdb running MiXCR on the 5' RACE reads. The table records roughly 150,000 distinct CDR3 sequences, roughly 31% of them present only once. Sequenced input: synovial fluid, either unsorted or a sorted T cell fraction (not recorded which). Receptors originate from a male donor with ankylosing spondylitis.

As DNA, the CDR3 is TGTGCTAGTGGTCTACCCCGACGACAGTACTTC. Translating it yields CASGLPRRQYF. This chain joins TRBV12-5 and TRBJ2-7; no reliable D call. Germline V gene sequence: CDR1 LGHNT, CDR2 FRNRAP. This CDR3 is built from 11 residues. Deletions cut 5 bases from V and 10 bases from J, with 12 bases between.

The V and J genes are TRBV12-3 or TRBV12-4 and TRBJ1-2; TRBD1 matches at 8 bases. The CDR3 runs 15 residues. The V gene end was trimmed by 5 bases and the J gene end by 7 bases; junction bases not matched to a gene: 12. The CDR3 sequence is CASSPTLDRGGGYTF. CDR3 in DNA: TGTGCCAGCAGTCCTACCCTCGACAGGGGAGGTGGCTACACCTTC.

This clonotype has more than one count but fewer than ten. The DNA of the CDR3 is TGTGCCAGCAGTTTGCAGCAGGGAGGCACAGATACGCAGTATTTT. This gives the protein CASSLQQGGTDTQYF. The chain employs TRBV28 and TRBJ2-3; D might be TRBD1 or TRBD2, each matching 5 bases. This CDR3 contains 15 residues. CDR1 is MDHEN and CDR2 is SYDVKM in the germline V gene. V lost 3 bases and J 1 base, leaving 11 bases between the germline ends.

The DNA of the CDR3 is TGCAGTGCTAGAGATTGGAGCGGGGGAAACCAAGAGACCCAGTACTTC. Its protein is CSARDWSGGNQETQYF. V usage is TRBV20-1 and J usage is TRBJ2-5; 8 bases line up with TRBD2. CDR3 length: 16 residues. Germline CDR1 reads DFQATT; CDR2 reads SNEGSKA (reference sequence). V lost 0 bases and J lost 0; bases outside the gene matches: 6.

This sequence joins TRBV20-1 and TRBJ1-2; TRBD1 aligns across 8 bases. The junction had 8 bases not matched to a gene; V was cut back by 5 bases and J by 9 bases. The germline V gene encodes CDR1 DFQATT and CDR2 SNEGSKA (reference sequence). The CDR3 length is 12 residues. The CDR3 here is CSAGGQALRYTF. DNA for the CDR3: TGCAGTGCTGGGGGACAGGCGTTGCGCTACACCTTC.

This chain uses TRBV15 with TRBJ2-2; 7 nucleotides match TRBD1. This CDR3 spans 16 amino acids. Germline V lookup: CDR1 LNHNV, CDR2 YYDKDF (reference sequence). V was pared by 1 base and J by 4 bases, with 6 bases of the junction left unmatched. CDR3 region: CATSRATGTGTGELFF. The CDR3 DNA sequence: TGTGCCACCAGCAGAGCGACAGGGACGGGCACCGGGGAGCTGTTTTTT.

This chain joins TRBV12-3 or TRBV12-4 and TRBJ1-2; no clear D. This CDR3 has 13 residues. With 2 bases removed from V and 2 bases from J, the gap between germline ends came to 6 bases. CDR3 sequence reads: CASSLRQNYGYTF. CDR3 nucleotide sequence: TGTGCCAGCAGTTTACGGCAGAACTATGGCTACACCTTC.

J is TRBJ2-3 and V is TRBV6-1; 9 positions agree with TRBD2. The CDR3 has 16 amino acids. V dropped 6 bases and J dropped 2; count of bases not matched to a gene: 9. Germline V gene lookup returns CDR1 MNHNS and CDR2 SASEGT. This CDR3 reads CASSTLAGALTDTQYF. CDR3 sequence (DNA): TGTGCCAGCAGCACATTAGCGGGGGCACTCACAGATACGCAGTATTTT.

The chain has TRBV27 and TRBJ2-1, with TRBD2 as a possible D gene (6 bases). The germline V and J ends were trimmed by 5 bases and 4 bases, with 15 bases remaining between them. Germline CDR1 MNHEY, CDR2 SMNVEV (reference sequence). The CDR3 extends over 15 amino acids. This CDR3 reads CASSMEGRGYNEQFF. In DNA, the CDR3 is TGTGCCAGCAGTATGGAGGGAAGAGGGTACAATGAGCAGTTCTTC.

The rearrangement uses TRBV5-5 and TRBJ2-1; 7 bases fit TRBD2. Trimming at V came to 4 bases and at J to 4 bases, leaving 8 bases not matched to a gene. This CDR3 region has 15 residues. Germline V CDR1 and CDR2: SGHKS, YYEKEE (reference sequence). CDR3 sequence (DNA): TGTGCCAGCAGCCTGGAGGCTAGCGGATACAATGAGCAGTTCTTC. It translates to CASSLEASGYNEQFF.

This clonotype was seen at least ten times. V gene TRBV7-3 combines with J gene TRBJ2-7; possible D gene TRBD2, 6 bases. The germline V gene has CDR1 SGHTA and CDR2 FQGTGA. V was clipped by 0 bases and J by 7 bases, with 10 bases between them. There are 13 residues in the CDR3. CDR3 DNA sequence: TGTGCCAGCAGCTTAACTTGGCGGGAAGAGCAGTACTTC. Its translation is CASSLTWREEQYF.

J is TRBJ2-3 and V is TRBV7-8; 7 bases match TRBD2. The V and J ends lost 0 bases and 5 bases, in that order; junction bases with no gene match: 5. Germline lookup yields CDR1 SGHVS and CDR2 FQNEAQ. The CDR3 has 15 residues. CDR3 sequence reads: CASSLAGGPIDTQYF. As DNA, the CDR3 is TGTGCCAGCAGCTTAGCGGGAGGGCCGATAGATACGCAGTATTTT.

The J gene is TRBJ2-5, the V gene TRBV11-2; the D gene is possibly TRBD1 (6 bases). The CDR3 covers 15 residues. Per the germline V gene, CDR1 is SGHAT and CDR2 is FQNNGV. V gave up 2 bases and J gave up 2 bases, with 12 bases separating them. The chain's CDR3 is CASSLTWTAQETQYF. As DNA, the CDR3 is TGTGCCAGCAGCTTAACCTGGACAGCTCAAGAGACCCAGTACTTC.

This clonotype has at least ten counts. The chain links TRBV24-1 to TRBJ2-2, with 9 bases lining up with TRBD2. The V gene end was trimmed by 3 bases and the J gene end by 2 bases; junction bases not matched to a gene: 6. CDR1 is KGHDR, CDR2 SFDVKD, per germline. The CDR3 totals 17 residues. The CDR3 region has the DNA TGTGCCACCAGTGATAAAGGACTAGCGCGTAACACCGGGGAGCTGTTTTTT. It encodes CATSDKGLARNTGELFF.

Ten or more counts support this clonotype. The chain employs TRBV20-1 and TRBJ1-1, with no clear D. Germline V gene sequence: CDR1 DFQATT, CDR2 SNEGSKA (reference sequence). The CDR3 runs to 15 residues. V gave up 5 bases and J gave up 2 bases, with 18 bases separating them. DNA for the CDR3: TGCAGTGCTGTCACTGGGAGGGATGCCAACACTGAAGCTTTCTTT. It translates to CSAVTGRDANTEAFF.

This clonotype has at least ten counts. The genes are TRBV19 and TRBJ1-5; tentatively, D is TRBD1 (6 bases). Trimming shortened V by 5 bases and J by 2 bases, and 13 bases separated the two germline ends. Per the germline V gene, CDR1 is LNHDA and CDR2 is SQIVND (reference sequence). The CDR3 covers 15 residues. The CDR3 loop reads CASSEQGGGNQPQHF. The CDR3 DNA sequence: TGTGCCAGTAGTGAACAGGGAGGAGGCAATCAGCCCCAGCATTTT. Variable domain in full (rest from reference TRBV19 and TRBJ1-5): DGGITQSPKYLFRKEGQNVTLSCEQNLNHDAMYWYRQDPGQGLRLIYYSQIVNDFQKGDIAEGYSVSREKKESFPLTVTSAQKNPTAFYLCASSEQGGGNQPQHFGDGTRLSIL.

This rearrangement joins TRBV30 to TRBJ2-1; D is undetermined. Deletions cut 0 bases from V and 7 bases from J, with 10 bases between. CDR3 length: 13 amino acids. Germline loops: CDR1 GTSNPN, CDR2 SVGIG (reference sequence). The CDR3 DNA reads TGTGCCTGGAGTGTAGACCTGGAGAATGAGCAGTTCTTC. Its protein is CAWSVDLENEQFF.

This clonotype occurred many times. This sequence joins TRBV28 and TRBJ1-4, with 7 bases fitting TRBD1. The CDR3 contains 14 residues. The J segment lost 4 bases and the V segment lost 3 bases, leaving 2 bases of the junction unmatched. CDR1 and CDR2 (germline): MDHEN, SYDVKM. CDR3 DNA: TGTGCCAGCAGTTTGAGACAGGGTAATGAAAAACTGTTTTTT. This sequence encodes CASSLRQGNEKLFF.

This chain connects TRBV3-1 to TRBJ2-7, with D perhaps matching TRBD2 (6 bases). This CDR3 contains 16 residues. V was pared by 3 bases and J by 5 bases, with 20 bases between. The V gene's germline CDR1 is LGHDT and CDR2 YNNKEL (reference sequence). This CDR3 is CASSQEVGRGLHEQYF. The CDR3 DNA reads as TGTGCCAGCAGCCAGGAAGTGGGACGGGGACTCCACGAGCAGTACTTC.

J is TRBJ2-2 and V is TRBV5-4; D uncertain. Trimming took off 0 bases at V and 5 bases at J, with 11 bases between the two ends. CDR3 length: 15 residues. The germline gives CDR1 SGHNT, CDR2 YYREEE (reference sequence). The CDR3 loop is CASSLEGFGTGELFF. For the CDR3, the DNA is TGTGCCAGCAGCTTGGAAGGATTCGGGACCGGGGAGCTGTTTTTT.

For the CDR3, the DNA is TGTGCCAGCAGGGGACACCGATGGGACTCTGGAAACACCATATATTTT. This translates into CASRGHRWDSGNTIYF. The chain recombines TRBV6-1 with TRBJ1-3; D might be TRBD1 (6 bases). With 6 bases removed from V and 0 bases from J, the gap between germline ends came to 15 bases. Germline-derived CDR1 and CDR2 are MNHNS and SASEGT. This CDR3 has 16 amino acids.